The 26 T cell receptor beta chains below all came from one sample that was sequenced in a study of T cell changes during pregnancy in multiple sclerosis. Repertoires were generated with immunoSEQ multiplex PCR, while TCRdb's copy carries only in-frame clones and drops some. The data hold 100,000 or so clones, with approximately 93% observed a single time. The sample consisted of peripheral blood, taken after pregnancy. Every receptor here comes from a female donor with multiple sclerosis, enrolled in a pregnancy study.

The chain links TRBV6-5 to TRBJ2-1; 11 bases match TRBD2. Unmatched junction bases numbered 3, after V lost 8 bases and J lost 3 bases. This CDR3 contains 14 residues. The V gene's germline CDR1 is MNHEY and CDR2 SVGAGI. The CDR3, as DNA: TGTGCCAGCGCAACTAGCGGGGGCTACAATGAGCAGTTCTTC. Translation gives CASATSGGYNEQFF.

The V and J genes are TRBV7-9 and TRBJ2-1, with 9 bases lining up with TRBD2. V gave up 1 base and J gave up 8 bases; unmatched junction bases: 9. The CDR3 contains 16 residues. CDR1 is SEHNR, CDR2 FQNEAQ, per germline (reference sequence). CDR3: CASSLVASGVVDEQFF. DNA of the CDR3: TGTGCCAGCAGCTTAGTGGCTAGCGGGGTGGTAGATGAGCAGTTCTTC. Filled out from reference TRBV7-9 and TRBJ2-1, the complete variable domain reads DTGVSQNPRHKITKRGQNVTFRCDPISEHNRLYWYRQTLGQGPEFLTYFQNEAQLEKSRLLSDRFSAERPKGSFSTLEIQRTEQGDSAMYLCASSLVASGVVDEQFFGPGTRLTVL.

The J gene is TRBJ1-4, the V gene TRBV19, with D possibly TRBD1 on 5 matching bases. This CDR3 has 18 residues. CDR1 and CDR2 (germline): LNHDA, SQIVND (reference sequence). V shed 5 bases and J shed 0 bases, with 19 bases lying between them. CDR3 in amino acids: CASSPPLRGTATNEKLFF. The CDR3 coding sequence is TGTGCCAGTAGTCCCCCTCTCCGGGGGACTGCAACTAATGAAAAACTGTTTTTT.

This clone has a single count. The gene calls are TRBV2 and TRBJ2-7; a weak D match, TRBD1 (5 bases). The CDR3 has 12 amino acids. The V and J ends lost 4 bases and 4 bases respectively, with 8 bases between them. Germline CDR1 and CDR2: SNHLY and FYNNEI. The CDR3 here is CASSGDSYEQYF. The CDR3 DNA reads as TGTGCCAGCAGTGGCGACAGTTACGAGCAGTACTTC.

The chain joins TRBV4-1 to TRBJ2-1; TRBD2 aligns across 14 bases. There are 15 residues in the CDR3. Germline V gene sequence: CDR1 MGHRA, CDR2 YSYEKL. J gave up 9 bases and V 4 bases, and 5 bases lay outside the gene matches. CDR3: CASSLTGLAGVEQFF. CDR3 sequence (DNA): TGCGCCAGCAGCCTCACGGGACTAGCGGGAGTTGAGCAGTTCTTC.

This clone was observed once. The chain uses TRBV2 and TRBJ1-1, with 7 bases matching TRBD1. This CDR3 has 14 amino acids. V lost 6 bases to trimming and J lost 0 bases; unmatched junction nucleotides: 4. CDR1 SNHLY and CDR2 FYNNEI come from the germline V gene. This CDR3 reads CASRTRGMNTEAFF. In DNA form, the CDR3 reads TGTGCCAGCAGGACCAGGGGGATGAACACTGAAGCTTTCTTT.

The rearrangement links TRBV6-1 to TRBJ2-1, with unresolved D. The CDR3 extends over 14 amino acids. V was clipped by 1 base and J by 8 bases, with 12 bases between them. CDR1 MNHNS and CDR2 SASEGT come from the germline V gene. The CDR3 DNA is TGTGCCAGCAGTGAAGTTCGGCGGTCGGATGAGCAGTTCTTC. Its translation is CASSEVRRSDEQFF.

This clone appeared a single time. The chain is built from TRBV29-1 and TRBJ1-1; D is uncertain. Germline lookup yields CDR1 SQVTM and CDR2 ANQGSEA. The CDR3 spans 14 residues. Trimming took 3 bases from V and 0 from J, leaving 11 bases between them. In nucleotides, the CDR3 is TGCAGCGTTGATTCCAGGCAGGTGAACACTGAAGCTTTCTTT. It codes for CSVDSRQVNTEAFF.

This sequence joins TRBV6-1 and TRBJ1-2, with D tentatively TRBD1 (6 bases). This CDR3 has 14 residues. Germline assignment: CDR1 MNHNS and CDR2 SASEGT. The V gene lost 4 bases and the J gene lost 5 bases, with 14 bases spanning the gap. This chain's CDR3 is CASSGSGGGYGYTF. DNA of the CDR3: TGTGCCAGCAGTGGGTCTGGGGGCGGTTATGGCTACACCTTC.

V is TRBV15 and J is TRBJ2-5; 11 positions agree with TRBD2. From germline, CDR1 is LNHNV and CDR2 YYDKDF (reference sequence). V lost 3 bases to trimming and J lost 4 bases; unmatched junction nucleotides: 7. This CDR3 has 16 residues. The CDR3 spells CATSRLAGGDGETQYF. In DNA, the CDR3 is TGTGCCACCAGCAGGTTAGCGGGAGGGGATGGAGAGACCCAGTACTTC.

The V call is TRBV25-1, the J call TRBJ2-2; 7 positions agree with TRBD2. The CDR3 length is 17 residues. V gave up 1 base and J gave up 6 bases; unmatched junction bases: 11. Germline CDR1 MGHDK, CDR2 SYGVNS. CDR3 coding DNA: TGTGCCAGCAGTGAATCGCGGGGAGGGGAGGCGGCCGGGGAGCTGTTTTTT. It encodes CASSESRGGEAAGELFF. Full variable domain (outside the CDR3, taken from reference TRBV25-1 and TRBJ2-2): EADIYQTPRYLVIGTGKKITLECSQTMGHDKMYWYQQDPGMELHLIHYSYGVNSTEKGDLSSESTVSRIRTEHFPLTLESARPSHTSQYLCASSESRGGEAAGELFFGEGSRLTVL.

J is TRBJ2-1 and V is TRBV28; 7 positions match TRBD1. CDR3 length equals 14 residues. Germline V gene sequence: CDR1 MDHEN, CDR2 SYDVKM. After removal of 7 bases from V and 4 bases from J, the junction contained 7 bases not matched to a gene. This CDR3 is CASIRGQRYNEQFF. The CDR3 DNA sequence: TGTGCCAGCATTCGGGGACAGAGATACAATGAGCAGTTCTTC. Based on the CDR3 plus reference TRBV28 and TRBJ2-1, the full variable domain is DVKVTQSSRYLVKRTGEKVFLECVQDMDHENMFWYRQDPGLGLRLIYFSYDVKMKEKGDIPEGYSVSREKKERFSLILESASTNQTSMYLCASIRGQRYNEQFFGPGTRLTVL.

This chain joins TRBV19 and TRBJ2-7; a possible D gene is TRBD2 (6 bases). This CDR3 has 14 residues. Trimming removed 5 bases from V and 5 bases from J, with 16 bases in between. CDR1 is LNHDA, CDR2 SQIVND, per germline (reference sequence). The CDR3 DNA reads as TGTGCCAGTAGTCCCGGGAGCCCCTGGAACGAGCAGTACTTC. This translates into CASSPGSPWNEQYF.

The chain uses TRBV5-4 and TRBJ2-7; 8 bases fit TRBD1. The CDR3 spans 15 residues. The germline CDR1 and CDR2 sequences are SGHNT and YYREEE (reference sequence). The V gene end was trimmed by 3 bases and the J gene end by 0 bases; junction bases not matched to a gene: 5. The CDR3 reads CASSSAGTGSYEQYF. CDR3 DNA sequence: TGTGCCAGCAGCTCCGCCGGGACAGGCTCCTACGAGCAGTACTTC.

This clone was recorded only once. J is TRBJ2-3 and V is TRBV9, with D possibly TRBD1 on 5 matching bases. The CDR3 is 13 residues long. CDR1 is SGDLS and CDR2 is YYNGEE in the germline V gene. Trimming removed 1 base from V and 6 bases from J, with 9 bases in between. CDR3 in amino acids: CASSVQGRDTQYF. CDR3 coding DNA: TGTGCCAGCAGCGTACAGGGTCGGGATACGCAGTATTTT.

The chain links TRBV4-1 to TRBJ1-2, with D unresolved. V shed 4 bases and J shed 4 bases, with 13 bases lying between them. The CDR3 runs to 14 residues. Germline CDR1 is MGHRA and CDR2 is YSYEKL. The CDR3 nucleotides are TGCGCCAGCAGCCCCCTAGCCAGTGCCTATGGCTACACCTTC. It specifies CASSPLASAYGYTF.

The rearrangement uses TRBV28 and TRBJ1-5; D unresolved. The ends were cut back, 4 bases at V and 0 bases at J, with 13 bases in the middle. The CDR3 runs 16 residues. Germline CDR1 reads MDHEN; CDR2 reads SYDVKM. The CDR3 DNA sequence: TGTGCCAGCAGTTCCTTCTTGGACTATAGCAATCAGCCCCAGCATTTT. This gives the protein CASSSFLDYSNQPQHF. The full variable domain, its missing parts supplied by reference TRBV28 and TRBJ1-5, is DVKVTQSSRYLVKRTGEKVFLECVQDMDHENMFWYRQDPGLGLRLIYFSYDVKMKEKGDIPEGYSVSREKKERFSLILESASTNQTSMYLCASSSFLDYSNQPQHFGDGTRLSIL.

CDR3 in amino acids: CASSWAGSSGYTF. CDR3 DNA: TGTGCCAGCAGCTGGGCAGGCAGCAGTGGCTACACCTTC. V usage is TRBV5-6 and J usage is TRBJ1-2; D unclear. V dropped 3 bases and J dropped 7 bases, with 13 bases sitting between them. The CDR3 extends over 13 amino acids. The germline CDR1 and CDR2 sequences are SGHDT and YYEEEE.

CDR3 amino acids: CASSPTGGYYNEQFF. The CDR3, as DNA: TGTGCCAGCAGCCCTACAGGGGGGTACTACAATGAGCAGTTCTTC. The chain is built from TRBV2 and TRBJ2-1; 8 nucleotides agree with TRBD1. V was pared by 6 bases and J by 3 bases, with 7 bases of the junction left unmatched. The CDR3 sequence is 15 residues long. Germline V lookup: CDR1 SNHLY, CDR2 FYNNEI. The full variable domain, with the rest looked up from reference TRBV2 and TRBJ2-1, is EPEVTQTPSHQVTQMGQEVILRCVPISNHLYFYWYRQILGQKVEFLVSFYNNEISEKSEIFDDQFSVERPDGSNFTLKIRSTKLEDSAMYFCASSPTGGYYNEQFFGPGTRLTVL.

This clone was counted once. This chain links TRBV29-1 with TRBJ1-1; no clear D gene. The CDR3 covers 13 residues. Germline CDR1 SQVTM, CDR2 ANQGSEA. Trimming shortened V by 2 bases and J by 6 bases, and 13 bases separated the two germline ends. The CDR3 nucleotides read TGCAGCGTTGAAACATCCTTTCCCGCTGAAGCTTTCTTT. This codes for CSVETSFPAEAFF.

V is TRBV19 and J is TRBJ2-1; TRBD2 matches at 10 bases. CDR1 LNHDA and CDR2 SQIVND come from the germline V gene (reference sequence). The CDR3 contains 15 residues. Trimming took 0 bases from V and 6 from J; bases not matched to a gene: 2. The CDR3 sequence is CASSIEASGSNEQFF. CDR3 nucleotide sequence: TGTGCCAGTAGTATAGAGGCTAGCGGGAGCAATGAGCAGTTCTTC.

The chain is built from TRBV27 and TRBJ1-4; 11 bases agree with TRBD1. From germline, CDR1 is MNHEY and CDR2 SMNVEV (reference sequence). The CDR3 runs to 14 residues. The junction had 0 bases not matched to a gene; V was cut back by 1 base and J by 8 bases. The CDR3 here is CASSLWTGGEKLFF. The CDR3 DNA reads as TGTGCCAGCAGTTTATGGACAGGGGGCGAAAAACTGTTTTTT.

The chain combines TRBV5-5 with TRBJ2-5, with D possibly TRBD2 on 6 matching bases. Germline V gene sequence: CDR1 SGHKS, CDR2 YYEKEE (reference sequence). This CDR3 spans 14 amino acids. Trimming cost V 4 bases and J 5 bases, with 15 bases left between them. This CDR3 reads CASSPLGGTETQYF. DNA of the CDR3: TGTGCCAGCAGCCCACTTGGGGGGACGGAGACCCAGTACTTC.

The chain carries TRBV19 and TRBJ1-2, with 7 bases aligning to TRBD1. The V gene's germline CDR1 is LNHDA and CDR2 SQIVND (reference sequence). V lost 7 bases and J lost 5; bases outside the gene matches: 19. The CDR3 spans 17 residues. The CDR3 DNA sequence: TGTGCCAGTAACCTCAGGGGGTACCCTACAATTGAGTATGGCTACACCTTC. Residues: CASNLRGYPTIEYGYTF.

The J gene is TRBJ1-2, the V gene TRBV14, with D unclear. This CDR3 comprises 15 residues. V was trimmed by 1 base and J by 7 bases, leaving 16 bases between them. CDR1 and CDR2 (germline): SGHDN, FVKESK. CDR3 protein: CASSQVPGNFGGYTF. The CDR3 nucleotides read TGTGCCAGCAGCCAAGTTCCGGGGAATTTTGGTGGCTACACCTTC. The entire variable domain, with the rest obtained from reference TRBV14 and TRBJ1-2, is as follows: EAGVTQFPSHSVIEKGQTVTLRCDPISGHDNLYWYRRVMGKEIKFLLHFVKESKQDESGMPNNRFLAERTGGTYSTLKVQPAELEDSGVYFCASSQVPGNFGGYTFGSGTRLTVV.

The chain recombines TRBV29-1 with TRBJ2-6, with 7 bases matching TRBD1. V dropped 3 bases and J dropped 4; count of bases not matched to a gene: 0. The CDR3 covers 13 residues. From germline, CDR1 is SQVTM and CDR2 ANQGSEA. The chain's CDR3 is CSVEGQGANVLTF. CDR3 coding DNA: TGCAGCGTTGAGGGACAGGGGGCCAACGTCCTGACTTTC. Filled out from reference TRBV29-1 and TRBJ2-6, the complete variable domain reads SAVISQKPSRDICQRGTSLTIQCQVDSQVTMMFWYRQQPGQSLTLIATANQGSEATYESGFVIDKFPISRPNLTFSTLTVSNMSPEDSSIYLCSVEGQGANVLTFGAGSRLTVL.